This T cell receptor beta chain was captured by sequencing in a study of cytomegalovirus exposure and HLA in healthy donors. Trimming took 0 bases from V and 7 from J, leaving 11 bases between them. The CDR3 loop spans 13 amino acids. Per germline, CDR1 SGHRS and CDR2 YFSETQ. Libraries were prepared by immunoSEQ multiplex PCR; TCRdb keeps only in-frame clonotypes and omits some of them. Of more than 95,000 clones in the sample, approximately 95% were seen once. This clone has just one count. The chain joins TRBV5-1 to TRBJ2-7; the D is unclear. Sequencing input: PBMCs. This TCR derives from a man younger than 35 in good health and CMV-seronegative. The CDR3 loop is CASSLESRYEQYF. The CDR3 region has the DNA TGCGCCAGCAGCTTGGAATCTAGATATGAGCAGTACTTC.